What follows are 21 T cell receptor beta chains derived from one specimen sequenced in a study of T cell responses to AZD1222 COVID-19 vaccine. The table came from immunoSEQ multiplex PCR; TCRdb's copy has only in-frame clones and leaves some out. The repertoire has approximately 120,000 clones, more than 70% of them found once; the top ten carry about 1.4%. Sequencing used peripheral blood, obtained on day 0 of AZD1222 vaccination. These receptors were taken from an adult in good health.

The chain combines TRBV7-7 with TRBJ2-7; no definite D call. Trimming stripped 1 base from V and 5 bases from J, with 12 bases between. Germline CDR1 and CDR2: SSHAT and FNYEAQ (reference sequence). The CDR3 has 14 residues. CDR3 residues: CASSLDLTSDEQYF. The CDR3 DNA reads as TGTGCCAGCAGCTTAGATCTCACTTCAGACGAGCAGTACTTC.

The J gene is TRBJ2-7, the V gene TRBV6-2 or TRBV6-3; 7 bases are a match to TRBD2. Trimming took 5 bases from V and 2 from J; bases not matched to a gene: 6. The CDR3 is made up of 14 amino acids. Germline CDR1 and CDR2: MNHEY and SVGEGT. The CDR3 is CASSPAGATYEQYF. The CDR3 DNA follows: TGTGCCAGCAGTCCGGCGGGAGCGACCTACGAGCAGTACTTC.

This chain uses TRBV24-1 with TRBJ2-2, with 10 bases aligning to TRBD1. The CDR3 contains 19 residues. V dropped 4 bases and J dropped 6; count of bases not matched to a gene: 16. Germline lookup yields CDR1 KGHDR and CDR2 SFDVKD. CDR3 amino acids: CATSDPGTGVKDIAGELFF. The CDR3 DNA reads TGTGCCACCAGTGACCCCGGGACAGGGGTTAAAGATATCGCCGGGGAGCTGTTTTTT.

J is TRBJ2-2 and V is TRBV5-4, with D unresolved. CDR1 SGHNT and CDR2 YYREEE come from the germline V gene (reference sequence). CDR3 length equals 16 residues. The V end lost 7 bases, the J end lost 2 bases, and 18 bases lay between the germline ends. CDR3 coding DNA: TGTGCCAGCGCCAAAAGCGAACAGCGTAACACCGGGGAGCTGTTTTTT. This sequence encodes CASAKSEQRNTGELFF.

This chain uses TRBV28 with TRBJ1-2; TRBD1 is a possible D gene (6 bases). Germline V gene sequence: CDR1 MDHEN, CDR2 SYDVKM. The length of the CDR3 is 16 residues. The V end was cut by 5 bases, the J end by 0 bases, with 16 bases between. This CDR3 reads CASSLQQGAPNYGYTF. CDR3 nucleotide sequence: TGTGCCAGCAGTCTCCAACAGGGAGCCCCTAACTATGGCTACACCTTC.

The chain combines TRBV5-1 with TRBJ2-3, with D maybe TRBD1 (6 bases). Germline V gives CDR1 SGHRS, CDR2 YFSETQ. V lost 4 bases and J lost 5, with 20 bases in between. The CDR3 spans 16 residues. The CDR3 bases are TGCGCCAGCAGCCCAGAAGGCAGGGGCCTAGTAGATACGCAGTATTTT. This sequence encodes CASSPEGRGLVDTQYF.

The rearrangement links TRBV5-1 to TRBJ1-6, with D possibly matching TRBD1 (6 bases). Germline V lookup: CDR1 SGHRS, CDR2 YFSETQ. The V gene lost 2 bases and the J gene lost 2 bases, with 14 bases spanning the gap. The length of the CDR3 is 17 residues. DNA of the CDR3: TGCGCCAGCAGCTTTTCGGACAGCCTAGCCTATAATTCACCCCTCCACTTT. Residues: CASSFSDSLAYNSPLHF. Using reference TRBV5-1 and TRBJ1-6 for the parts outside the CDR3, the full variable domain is KAGVTQTPRYLIKTRGQQVTLSCSPISGHRSVSWYQQTPGQGLQFLFEYFSETQRNKGNFPGRFSGRQFSNSRSEMNVSTLELGDSALYLCASSFSDSLAYNSPLHFGNGTRLTVT.

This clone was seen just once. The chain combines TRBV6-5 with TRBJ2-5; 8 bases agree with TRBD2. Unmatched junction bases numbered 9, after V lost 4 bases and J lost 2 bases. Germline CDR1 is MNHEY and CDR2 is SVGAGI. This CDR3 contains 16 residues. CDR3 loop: CASSFRAGVGQETQYF. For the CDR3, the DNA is TGTGCCAGCAGTTTCCGAGCGGGAGTAGGTCAAGAGACCCAGTACTTC.

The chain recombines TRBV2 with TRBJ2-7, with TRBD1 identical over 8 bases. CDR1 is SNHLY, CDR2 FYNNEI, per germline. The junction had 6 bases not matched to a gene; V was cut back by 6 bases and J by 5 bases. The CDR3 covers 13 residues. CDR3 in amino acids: CASSQDREDEQYF. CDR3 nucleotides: TGTGCCAGCAGCCAGGACAGGGAAGACGAGCAGTACTTC.

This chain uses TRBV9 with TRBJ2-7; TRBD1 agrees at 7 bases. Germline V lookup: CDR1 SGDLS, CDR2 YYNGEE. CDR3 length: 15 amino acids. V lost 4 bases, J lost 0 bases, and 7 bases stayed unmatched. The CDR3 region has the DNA TGTGCCAGCAGCCTAAGGACAGGTCCCTCCTACGAGCAGTACTTC. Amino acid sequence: CASSLRTGPSYEQYF.

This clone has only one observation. In nucleotides, the CDR3 is TGTGCCAGCAGCGAGGGTCCGTGGGCAGATAATAACAATCAGCCCCAGCATTTT. Translating it yields CASSEGPWADNNNQPQHF. The rearrangement joins TRBV9 to TRBJ1-5; the D is unclear. Germline loops: CDR1 SGDLS, CDR2 YYNGEE. V dropped 3 bases and J dropped 3 bases, with 22 bases sitting between them. This CDR3 has 18 amino acids.

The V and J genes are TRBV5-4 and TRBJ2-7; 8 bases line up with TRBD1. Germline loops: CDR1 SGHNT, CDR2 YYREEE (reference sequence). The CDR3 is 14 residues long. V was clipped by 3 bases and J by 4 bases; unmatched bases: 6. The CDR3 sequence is CASSWARGQYEQYF. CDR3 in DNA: TGTGCCAGCAGCTGGGCCAGGGGGCAATACGAGCAGTACTTC.

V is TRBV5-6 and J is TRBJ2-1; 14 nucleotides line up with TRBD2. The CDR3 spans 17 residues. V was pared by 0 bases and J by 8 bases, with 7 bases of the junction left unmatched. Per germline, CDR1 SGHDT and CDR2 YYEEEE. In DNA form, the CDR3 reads TGTGCCAGCAGCTTGGTGACCGGGACTAGCGGGAGCTATGAGCAGTTCTTC. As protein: CASSLVTGTSGSYEQFF.

In nucleotides, the CDR3 is TGTGCCAGCAGCGTTAATCAGGGAAATTATGGCTACACCTTC. Its translation is CASSVNQGNYGYTF. The chain joins TRBV9 to TRBJ1-2, with a possible D match to TRBD1 (5 bases). CDR3 length: 14 amino acids. The germline gives CDR1 SGDLS, CDR2 YYNGEE. V was pared by 2 bases and J by 5 bases, with 13 bases between.

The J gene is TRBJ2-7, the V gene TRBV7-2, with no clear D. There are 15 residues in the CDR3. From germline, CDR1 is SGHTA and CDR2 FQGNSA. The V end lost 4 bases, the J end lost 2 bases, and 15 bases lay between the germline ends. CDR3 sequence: CASSSLARTTYEQYF. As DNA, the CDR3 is TGTGCCAGCAGCTCCCTCGCTAGGACGACCTACGAGCAGTACTTC.

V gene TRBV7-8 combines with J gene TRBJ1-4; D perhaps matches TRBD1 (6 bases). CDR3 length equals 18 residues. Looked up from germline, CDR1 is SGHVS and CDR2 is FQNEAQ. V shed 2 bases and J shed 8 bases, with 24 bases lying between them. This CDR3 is CASSLMRGTRGDGEKLFF. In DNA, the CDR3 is TGTGCCAGCAGCTTAATGAGGGGGACGAGAGGGGATGGAGAAAAACTGTTTTTT.

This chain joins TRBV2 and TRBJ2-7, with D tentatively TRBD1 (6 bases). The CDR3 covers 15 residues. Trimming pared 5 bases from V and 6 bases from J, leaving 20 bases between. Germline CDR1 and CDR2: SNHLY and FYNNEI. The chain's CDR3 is CASSPTFLQGREQYF. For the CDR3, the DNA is TGTGCCAGCAGTCCTACTTTCCTACAGGGACGCGAGCAGTACTTC.

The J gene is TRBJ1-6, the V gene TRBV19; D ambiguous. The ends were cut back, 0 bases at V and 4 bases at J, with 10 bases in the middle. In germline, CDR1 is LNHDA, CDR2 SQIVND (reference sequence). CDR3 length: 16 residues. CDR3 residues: CASSIELAAYNSPLHF. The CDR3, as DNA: TGTGCCAGTAGTATAGAACTGGCAGCTTATAATTCACCCCTCCACTTT.

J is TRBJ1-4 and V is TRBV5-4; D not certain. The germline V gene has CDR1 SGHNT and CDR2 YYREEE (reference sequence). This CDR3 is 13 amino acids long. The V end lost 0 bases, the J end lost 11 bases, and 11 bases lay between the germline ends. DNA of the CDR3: TGTGCCAGCAGCTTGGGAGGTGATGGGAAACTGTTTTTT. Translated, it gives CASSLGGDGKLFF.

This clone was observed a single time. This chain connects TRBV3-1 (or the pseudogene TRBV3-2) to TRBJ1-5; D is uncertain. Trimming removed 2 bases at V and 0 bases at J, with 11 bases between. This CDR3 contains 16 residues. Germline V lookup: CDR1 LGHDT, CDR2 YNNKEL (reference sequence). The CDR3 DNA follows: TGTGCCAGCAGCCAATCCGGAATAGATAGCAATCAGCCCCAGCATTTT. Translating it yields CASSQSGIDSNQPQHF.

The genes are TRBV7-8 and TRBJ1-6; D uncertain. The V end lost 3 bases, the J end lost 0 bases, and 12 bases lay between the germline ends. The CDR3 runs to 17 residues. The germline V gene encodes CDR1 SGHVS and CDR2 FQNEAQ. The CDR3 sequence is CASSLIARSSYNSPLHF. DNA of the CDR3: TGTGCCAGCAGCTTGATTGCCAGGAGCTCCTATAATTCACCCCTCCACTTT. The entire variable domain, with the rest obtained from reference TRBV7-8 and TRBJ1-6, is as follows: GAGVSQSPRYKVAKRGQDVALRCDPISGHVSLFWYQQALGQGPEFLTYFQNEAQLDKSGLPSDRFFAERPEGSVSTLKIQRTQQEDSAVYLCASSLIARSSYNSPLHFGNGTRLTVT.